These 6 T cell receptor beta chains were sequenced from one sample in a study of blood T cell repertoires in COVID-19. TCRdb's table, derived via immunoSEQ multiplex PCR, lists solely in-frame clones and lacks some. This table holds tens of thousands of clones, around nine tenths found once. Specimen: peripheral blood. The origin of the receptors is a man aged 50 to 59 with active or convalescent COVID-19.

The V gene is TRBV7-2, the J gene TRBJ2-3; 7 nucleotides agree with TRBD1. The germline CDR1 and CDR2 sequences are SGHTA and FQGNSA. The CDR3 consists of 16 residues. V shed 4 bases and J 1 base; nucleotides not matched to a gene: 8. CDR3 DNA sequence: TGTGCCAGCAGCTCCCCCACCGGGACAGGCACAGATACGCAGTATTTT. Amino acids: CASSSPTGTGTDTQYF.

This chain joins TRBV5-1 and TRBJ2-5; 8 bases are a match to TRBD2. Germline V gene sequence: CDR1 SGHRS, CDR2 YFSETQ. This CDR3 is 16 amino acids long. V shed 0 bases, J shed 4 bases, and the junction held 8 bases outside the gene matches. CDR3 DNA sequence: TGCGCCAGCAGCTTGGGGGTAGCGGGGAGTCGAGAGACCCAGTACTTC. Its translation is CASSLGVAGSRETQYF.

This clone was recorded only once. The chain carries TRBV6-5 and TRBJ2-7, with TRBD1 identical over 8 bases. The J segment lost 7 bases and the V segment lost 4 bases, leaving 9 bases of the junction unmatched. The CDR3 runs to 14 residues. CDR1 and CDR2 (germline): MNHEY, SVGAGI. CDR3 region: CASSSPSDRAEQYF. The CDR3 nucleotides read TGTGCCAGCAGTTCCCCATCGGACAGGGCAGAGCAGTACTTC.

CDR3 region: CASSRGLSNTGELFF. The CDR3, as DNA: TGTGCCAGCAGCAGGGGCCTGTCGAACACCGGGGAGCTGTTTTTT. The V call is TRBV28, the J call TRBJ2-2; possibly TRBD1 for D (6 bases). V was clipped by 6 bases and J by 0 bases, with 11 bases between them. Germline V gives CDR1 MDHEN, CDR2 SYDVKM. The length of the CDR3 is 15 residues.

The gene calls are TRBV4-3 and TRBJ2-3, with D perhaps matching TRBD2 (7 bases). Per germline, CDR1 LGHNA and CDR2 YSLEER. The CDR3 consists of 15 residues. V lost 0 bases and J lost 5, with 12 bases in between. The CDR3 region is CASSQDGGGLDTQYF. The CDR3 bases are TGCGCCAGCAGCCAAGATGGGGGGGGCCTAGATACGCAGTATTTT.

This chain links TRBV7-2 with TRBJ1-4; 7 bases fit TRBD1. The CDR3 has 15 amino acids. Germline V gene lookup returns CDR1 SGHTA and CDR2 FQGNSA. The J segment lost 0 bases and the V segment lost 5 bases, leaving 3 bases of the junction unmatched. This CDR3 is CASSVQGTTNEKLFF. Written as DNA, the CDR3 is TGTGCCAGCAGCGTACAGGGGACAACTAATGAAAAACTGTTTTTT.